Below are 9 T cell receptor beta chains sequenced from a single sample in a study of beta chain features in type 1 diabetes. Overall study findings and caveats: For Type 1 diabetes patients, all four CD4+ subsets carried TCRB CDR3s that were moderately but significantly shorter.

These receptors' antigens are unknown. The investigators reverse transcribed all of the isolated RNA, so they sequenced expressed TCRB transcripts. The repertoire was sequenced with immunoSEQ multiplex PCR; TCRdb's copy has only in-frame clones and lacks some. The table includes 20,000 to 30,000 clones, roughly two thirds detected once. Sequenced: Tregs from blood. These TCRs come from a young man with type 1 diabetes.

This clone was counted between two and nine times. The chain joins TRBV5-4 to TRBJ2-2; 7 bases are shared with TRBD2. The CDR3 is 15 residues long. V lost 3 bases, J lost 2 bases, and 4 bases stayed unmatched. Germline V lookup: CDR1 SGHNT, CDR2 YYREEE (reference sequence). DNA of the CDR3: TGTGCCAGCAGCTGGACTAGGATAAACACCGGGGAGCTGTTTTTT. It encodes CASSWTRINTGELFF.

J is TRBJ2-5 and V is TRBV5-1; D possibly corresponds to TRBD1 (5 bases). CDR1 and CDR2 from the germline V gene are SGHRS and YFSETQ. Trimming removed 0 bases from V and 1 base from J, with 13 bases in between. The CDR3 has 16 residues. DNA for the CDR3: TGCGCCAGCAGCTTGGGACTTGGGGCCGCCCAAGAGACCCAGTACTTC. Translating it yields CASSLGLGAAQETQYF. The full variable domain, completed using reference TRBV5-1 and TRBJ2-5, is KAGVTQTPRYLIKTRGQQVTLSCSPISGHRSVSWYQQTPGQGLQFLFEYFSETQRNKGNFPGRFSGRQFSNSRSEMNVSTLELGDSALYLCASSLGLGAAQETQYFGPGTRLLVL.

Written as DNA, the CDR3 is TGCGCCAGCAGCCCGCAGGGGGACACTGAAGCTTTCTTT. Translating gives CASSPQGDTEAFF. The V gene is TRBV5-1, the J gene TRBJ1-1; 7 bases map to TRBD1. The CDR3 covers 13 residues. The V segment lost 4 bases and the J segment 3 bases; nucleotides outside the gene matches: 3. The germline V gene encodes CDR1 SGHRS and CDR2 YFSETQ.

V and J are TRBV5-1 and TRBJ1-1; TRBD1 agrees at 7 bases. V trimming: 0 bases; J trimming: 11 bases; junction bases outside the gene matches: 10. The CDR3 contains 14 residues. Per germline, CDR1 SGHRS and CDR2 YFSETQ. Written as DNA, the CDR3 is TGCGCCAGCAGCTTGGGTCGACAGGGTTTATATGCTTTCTTT. This codes for CASSLGRQGLYAFF. The variable domain in full, with the rest retrieved from reference TRBV5-1 and TRBJ1-1, is KAGVTQTPRYLIKTRGQQVTLSCSPISGHRSVSWYQQTPGQGLQFLFEYFSETQRNKGNFPGRFSGRQFSNSRSEMNVSTLELGDSALYLCASSLGRQGLYAFFGQGTRLTVV.

This chain uses TRBV15 with TRBJ1-2, with TRBD1 matching 8 bases. Germline trimming cut 4 bases from V and 3 bases from J; bases unmatched to any gene: 13. Germline V gene data show CDR1 as LNHNV and CDR2 as YYDKDF (reference sequence). CDR3 length: 17 residues. The CDR3 loop is CATSNRTGRMSYYGYTF. CDR3 sequence (DNA): TGTGCCACCAGCAACCGGACAGGGAGGATGTCTTACTATGGCTACACCTTC.

V gene TRBV5-6 combines with J gene TRBJ1-5; D might be TRBD1 (5 bases). V was clipped by 5 bases and J by 5 bases, with 14 bases between them. Germline V lookup: CDR1 SGHDT, CDR2 YYEEEE. The CDR3 consists of 14 residues. The CDR3 DNA is TGTGCCAGCAGTCAGGGACTTAGTTATCAGCCCCAGCATTTT. It yields the protein CASSQGLSYQPQHF.

The chain combines TRBV10-3 with TRBJ2-7; 14 positions match TRBD2. There are 15 residues in the CDR3. Germline V gene lookup returns CDR1 ENHRY and CDR2 SYGVKD. V gave up 6 bases and J gave up 4 bases; unmatched junction bases: 5. CDR3 nucleotides: TGTGCCATCAGAGGGACTAGCGGGAGATCGTACGAGCAGTACTTC. It specifies CAIRGTSGRSYEQYF.

The chain carries TRBV5-5 and TRBJ2-4; TRBD2 matches at 10 bases. This CDR3 is 14 amino acids long. Germline V gene sequence: CDR1 SGHKS, CDR2 YYEKEE (reference sequence). Germline trimming cut 1 base from V and 9 bases from J; bases unmatched to any gene: 4. The DNA for the CDR3 is TGTGCCAGCAGCTTGACTAGCGGGATGGTCATTCAGTACTTC. Protein sequence: CASSLTSGMVIQYF.

This chain uses TRBV7-2 with TRBJ1-2; D perhaps matches TRBD1 (6 bases). The V end lost 1 base, the J end lost 6 bases, and 15 bases lay between the germline ends. CDR3 length: 15 residues. CDR1 SGHTA and CDR2 FQGNSA come from the germline V gene. The CDR3 coding sequence is TGTGCCAGCAGCTTAGACAGGGTGGGAATTCATGGCTACACCTTC. This codes for CASSLDRVGIHGYTF.